Listed below are T cell receptor beta chains from one sample, sequenced in a study of T cell responses to AZD1222 COVID-19 vaccine. The repertoire was sequenced with immunoSEQ multiplex PCR; TCRdb's copy has only in-frame clones and lacks some. The table lists about 150,000 clones, 90% of them singletons, with 5% to 6.5% in the top ten. Here the sequenced sample was peripheral blood, taken 28 days after the second AZD1222 dose. The source of these receptors is an adult who received the AZD1222 COVID-19 vaccine. The CDR3 runs from the conserved cysteine through the conserved F or W. D genes are given only for firm matches. A row's size may be missing; if present it is once, few, many or a size class.

d_gene: NA
j_gene: TRBJ1-4
v_gene: TRBV12-3/TRBV12-4
abundance: NA
CDR3aa: CASSSGAVKLFF
CDR3nt: TGTGCCAGCAGTTCGGGGGCGGTTAAACTGTTTTTT

d_gene: TRBD1
j_gene: TRBJ2-7
v_gene: TRBV18
abundance: NA
CDR3aa: CASSPGQGAGEQYF
CDR3nt: TGTGCCAGCTCACCCGGACAGGGGGCAGGAGAGCAGTACTTC

d_gene: NA
j_gene: TRBJ1-2
v_gene: TRBV18
abundance: NA
CDR3aa: CASSPSDKPNYGYTF
CDR3nt: TGTGCCAGCTCACCCTCCGACAAGCCTAACTATGGCTACACCTTC

d_gene: TRBD2
j_gene: TRBJ2-2
v_gene: TRBV4-3
abundance: NA
CDR3aa: CASKEGRAGSGELFF
CDR3nt: TGCGCCAGTAAGGAGGGGAGGGCCGGCTCCGGGGAGCTGTTTTTT

d_gene: NA
j_gene: TRBJ1-4
v_gene: TRBV7-2
abundance: NA
CDR3aa: CASGAGHHNEKLFF
CDR3nt: TGTGCCAGCGGGGCGGGACACCATAATGAAAAACTGTTTTTT

d_gene: TRBD2
j_gene: TRBJ2-1
v_gene: TRBV7-2
abundance: once
CDR3aa: CASSLTSGDYNEQFF
CDR3nt: TGTGCCAGCAGTTTAACTAGCGGGGATTACAATGAGCAGTTCTTC

d_gene: NA
j_gene: TRBJ2-5
v_gene: TRBV6-5
abundance: NA
CDR3aa: CASSYAPRQETQYF
CDR3nt: TGTGCCAGCAGTTATGCCCCAAGGCAAGAGACCCAGTACTTC

d_gene: TRBD1
j_gene: TRBJ2-7
v_gene: TRBV7-9
abundance: once
CDR3aa: CASSLSGTGVHEQYF
CDR3nt: TGTGCCAGCAGCCTAAGTGGGACAGGGGTCCACGAGCAGTACTTC

d_gene: NA
j_gene: TRBJ1-5
v_gene: TRBV7-2
abundance: NA
CDR3aa: CASSGEYSNQPQHF
CDR3nt: TGTGCCAGCAGCGGGGAGTATAGCAATCAGCCCCAGCATTTT

d_gene: TRBD1
j_gene: TRBJ1-1
v_gene: TRBV28
abundance: few
CDR3aa: CASSPSSPGQGALRSEAFF
CDR3nt: TGTGCCAGCAGTCCATCATCCCCGGGACAGGGGGCTTTACGGTCTGAAGCTTTCTTT

d_gene: NA
j_gene: TRBJ1-2
v_gene: TRBV28
abundance: NA
CDR3aa: CASSLAQAYGYTF
CDR3nt: TGTGCCAGCAGTTTAGCCCAGGCGTATGGCTACACCTTC

d_gene: NA
j_gene: TRBJ2-3
v_gene: TRBV11-2
abundance: NA
CDR3aa: CASSLDQSTDTQYF
CDR3nt: TGTGCCAGCAGCTTAGACCAGAGCACAGATACGCAGTATTTT

d_gene: NA
j_gene: TRBJ1-5
v_gene: TRBV3-1/TRBV3-2
abundance: NA
CDR3aa: CASSQDTRSNQPQHF
CDR3nt: TGTGCCAGCAGCCAAGATACCAGGAGCAATCAGCCCCAGCATTTT

d_gene: TRBD1
j_gene: TRBJ1-6
v_gene: TRBV4-1
abundance: few
CDR3aa: CASSRGTELEPLHF
CDR3nt: TGCGCCAGCAGCCGGGGGACAGAGCTGGAACCCCTCCACTTT

d_gene: TRBD1
j_gene: TRBJ1-4
v_gene: TRBV4-1
abundance: NA
CDR3aa: CASSQEPEGATTNEKLFF
CDR3nt: TGCGCCAGCAGCCAAGAACCGGAGGGGGCAACTACTAATGAAAAACTGTTTTTT

d_gene: NA
j_gene: TRBJ1-2
v_gene: TRBV6-5
abundance: NA
CDR3aa: CASTRGHGYTF
CDR3nt: TGTGCCAGCACCAGGGGACATGGCTACACCTTC

d_gene: NA
j_gene: TRBJ1-4
v_gene: TRBV24-1
abundance: NA
CDR3aa: CATSDGTQGWSNEKLFF
CDR3nt: TGTGCCACCAGTGATGGGACACAGGGTTGGTCTAATGAAAAACTGTTTTTT

d_gene: NA
j_gene: TRBJ2-7
v_gene: TRBV7-6
abundance: NA
CDR3aa: CASSSGGAAPYEQYF
CDR3nt: TGTGCCAGCAGCTCAGGGGGGGCCGCCCCCTACGAGCAGTACTTC

d_gene: TRBD2
j_gene: TRBJ2-1
v_gene: TRBV7-6
abundance: NA
CDR3aa: CASSLETSGSSYNEQFF
CDR3nt: TGTGCCAGCAGCTTAGAAACTAGCGGGAGTTCCTACAATGAGCAGTTCTTC

d_gene: NA
j_gene: TRBJ1-2
v_gene: TRBV28
abundance: NA
CDR3aa: CASSFPGTPPTGSRGGYTF
CDR3nt: TGTGCCAGCAGTTTTCCAGGGACCCCCCCCACAGGGAGCAGAGGAGGCTACACCTTC

d_gene: NA
j_gene: TRBJ2-6
v_gene: TRBV27
abundance: NA
CDR3aa: CASSSRASAGANVLTF
CDR3nt: TGTGCCAGCAGCTCTCGGGCATCCGCCGGGGCCAACGTCCTGACTTTC

d_gene: NA
j_gene: TRBJ1-4
v_gene: TRBV18
abundance: NA
CDR3aa: CASSLRGNEKLFF
CDR3nt: TGTGCCAGCTCGTTAAGGGGGAATGAAAAACTGTTTTTT

d_gene: NA
j_gene: TRBJ1-6
v_gene: TRBV28
abundance: once
CDR3aa: CASSPAGGDNSPLHF
CDR3nt: TGTGCCAGCAGTCCGGCTGGGGGAGATAATTCACCCCTCCACTTT

d_gene: NA
j_gene: TRBJ1-6
v_gene: TRBV6-5
abundance: NA
CDR3aa: CASSYWGRPLHF
CDR3nt: TGTGCCAGCAGTTATTGGGGGAGACCCCTCCACTTT

d_gene: TRBD1
j_gene: TRBJ1-6
v_gene: TRBV28
abundance: NA
CDR3aa: CASSSLTGYDNSPLHF
CDR3nt: TGTGCCAGCAGTTCTCTGACAGGGTATGACAATTCACCCCTCCACTTT

d_gene: NA
j_gene: TRBJ1-3
v_gene: TRBV2
abundance: NA
CDR3aa: CASSEGDAIGNTIYF
CDR3nt: TGTGCCAGCAGTGAAGGGGACGCTATTGGAAACACCATATATTTT

d_gene: TRBD1
j_gene: TRBJ1-1
v_gene: TRBV30
abundance: NA
CDR3aa: CASGQMNTEAFF
CDR3nt: TGTGCCTCGGGACAGATGAACACTGAAGCTTTCTTT